These T cell receptor beta chains were read from a single sample in a study of blood T cell repertoires in COVID-19. Clones were read by immunoSEQ multiplex PCR, and TCRdb kept only the in-frame ones, dropping some. The sample records about 120,000 clones, roughly three quarters being singletons. Sequencing input: peripheral blood. The source is a woman of 80 years or more with acute or convalescent COVID-19. The conserved cysteine and the conserved F or W are not part of the CDR3 here.

V	J	CDR3
TRBV9	TRBJ1-3	ASSVGPDSGNTIY
TRBV5-1	TRBJ1-6	ASSLERTANNSPLH
TRBV5-1	TRBJ2-1	ASSIRDTNEQF
TRBV28	TRBJ2-3	ASSLAGQGSDTQY
TRBV29-1	TRBJ2-5	SVEGGAAETQY
TRBV25-1	TRBJ1-1	ASSEYRGDAEAF
TRBV5-4	TRBJ2-3	ASSRAQDFRTDTQY
TRBV6-2/TRBV6-3	TRBJ2-7	ASSSPPSYMGEQY
TRBV29-1	TRBJ2-7	SVDTGTGFYEQY
TRBV2	TRBJ1-4	ASSDADRGPEKLF